This T cell receptor (beta chain) emerged from a study of cytomegalovirus exposure and HLA in healthy donors. Overall study findings and caveats: Researchers catalogued 150 or so TCR beta chains as cytomegalovirus-associated.

A word on this clone: Its specificity is not known.

In the PCR, 60 Vbeta and 13 Jbeta primers were used. Some clones are missing from TCRdb's copy, which holds only in-frame ones; the method was immunoSEQ multiplex PCR. Of about 110,000 clones detected, 79% appear once; the ten largest clones hold about 3.1%. The length of the CDR3 is 15 residues. V was shortened by 0 bases and J by 8 bases, with 11 bases between the two germline ends. Germline CDR1 SGHDN, CDR2 FVKESK. The rearrangement joins TRBV14 to TRBJ1-6, with D possibly being TRBD1 (6 bases). The receptor was isolated from a woman aged 40-49 years in good health and CMV-seronegative. The sample was PBMCs. The DNA of the CDR3 is TGTGCCAGCAGCCAAGATGCAGGGGCCTATTCACCCCTCCACTTT. It is translated as CASSQDAGAYSPLHF.